This T cell receptor (beta chain) was obtained from a study of T cell responses to AZD1222 COVID-19 vaccine. Study conclusions and caveats: After the peak T cell response, and only then, were repertoires sampled. There were vaccine-associated CD4 TCRs across spike, dominant at 160-218 and 743-854. Females made up more of the donors, who were largely white British, and clonal diversity may have come out too low.

On this clone: As yet, its antigen is unknown.

Only in-frame clones appear in the TCRdb table, and some are missing; sequencing was by immunoSEQ multiplex PCR. Among around 99,000 clones listed, 80% to 95% were seen once. V was trimmed by 2 bases and J by 5 bases, leaving 13 bases between them. The CDR3 has 14 residues. CDR1 SEHNR and CDR2 FQNEAQ come from the germline V gene (reference sequence). This sequence was found in an adult who received the AZD1222 COVID-19 vaccine. The material was peripheral blood, obtained 28 days after the second AZD1222 dose. The genes are TRBV7-9 and TRBJ2-7; D is perhaps TRBD2 (5 bases). Here the CDR3 DNA reads TGTGCCAGCAGCTTAAGAGGCCTCGGGGACGAGCAGTACTTC. Translating it yields CASSLRGLGDEQYF.